These T cell receptor beta chains were read from a single sample in a study of T cell changes during pregnancy in multiple sclerosis. Method: immunoSEQ multiplex PCR; TCRdb's copy keeps in-frame clones and lacks some. The sample lists approximately 35,000 clones, about 91% occurring once. Sequenced here: CD4+ T cells from peripheral blood mononuclear cells, sampled in the third trimester of pregnancy. The receptors come from a female donor in good health, enrolled as a control in a pregnancy study. Both conserved end residues are part of each CDR3. D genes are given only for firm matches. Clone size, where shown, is once, few, many, or a class for clones that have expanded.

abundance: once
d_gene: TRBD1
v_gene: TRBV28
j_gene: TRBJ1-5
CDR3nt: TGTGCCAGCCACCCCCCGACCGGGACAGGTTCTGGCCAGCCCCAGCATTTT
CDR3aa: CASHPPTGTGSGQPQHF

abundance: -
d_gene: TRBD1
v_gene: TRBV18
j_gene: TRBJ2-1
CDR3nt: TGTGCCAGCTCACCGCCGGGACAGGGGATGTACAATGAGCAGTTCTTC
CDR3aa: CASSPPGQGMYNEQFF

abundance: -
d_gene: TRBD1
v_gene: TRBV28
j_gene: TRBJ1-4
CDR3nt: TGTGCCAGCAGTTTATTAACAGGGGGGGATAATGAAAAACTGTTTTTT
CDR3aa: CASSLLTGGDNEKLFF

abundance: -
d_gene: -
v_gene: TRBV20-1
j_gene: TRBJ2-1
CDR3nt: TGCAGTGCTAGAGTGGACTCTGAGCAGTTCTTC
CDR3aa: CSARVDSEQFF

abundance: -
d_gene: -
v_gene: TRBV9
j_gene: TRBJ1-3
CDR3nt: TGTGCCAGCAGCCCACACAGGGCCGGAGCTGGTAACACCATATATTTT
CDR3aa: CASSPHRAGAGNTIYF

abundance: -
d_gene: TRBD1
v_gene: TRBV27
j_gene: TRBJ1-2
CDR3nt: TGTGCCAGCAGCCCGTACGGACAGGGGGCAGGCTACACCTTC
CDR3aa: CASSPYGQGAGYTF

abundance: few
d_gene: -
v_gene: TRBV15
j_gene: TRBJ1-1
CDR3nt: TGTGCCACCAGCAGAGGAGTGAACACTGAAGCTTTCTTT
CDR3aa: CATSRGVNTEAFF

abundance: -
d_gene: -
v_gene: TRBV5-5
j_gene: TRBJ1-1
CDR3nt: TGTGCCAGCAGCCAAGCACCACAGGGAATCGCTGAAGCTTTCTTT
CDR3aa: CASSQAPQGIAEAFF

abundance: -
d_gene: TRBD1
v_gene: TRBV28
j_gene: TRBJ1-1
CDR3nt: TGTGCCAGCAGCTCCAGGGGGGACAGTAGAGGAACTGAAGCTTTCTTT
CDR3aa: CASSSRGDSRGTEAFF

abundance: -
d_gene: -
v_gene: TRBV28
j_gene: TRBJ1-1
CDR3nt: TGTGCCAGCAGTTTAACTCAGGGGCGGACTGAAGCTTTCTTT
CDR3aa: CASSLTQGRTEAFF

abundance: -
d_gene: -
v_gene: TRBV7-2
j_gene: TRBJ2-7
CDR3nt: TGTGCCAGCAGCTTATTATACGAGCAGTACTTC
CDR3aa: CASSLLYEQYF

abundance: -
d_gene: -
v_gene: TRBV20-1
j_gene: TRBJ1-4
CDR3nt: TGCAGTGCCCTGGGACACCCGGAACTGTTTTTT
CDR3aa: CSALGHPELFF

abundance: -
d_gene: TRBD2
v_gene: TRBV18
j_gene: TRBJ2-7
CDR3nt: TGTGCCAGCTCACCACCGGGGTGGGGGACTAGCTCCTACGAGCAGTACTTC
CDR3aa: CASSPPGWGTSSYEQYF

abundance: once
d_gene: TRBD2
v_gene: TRBV2
j_gene: TRBJ2-3
CDR3nt: TGTGCCAGCAACCCCGGGACTAGCGCTGATACGCAGTATTTT
CDR3aa: CASNPGTSADTQYF

abundance: -
d_gene: -
v_gene: TRBV5-6
j_gene: TRBJ2-5
CDR3nt: TGTGCCAGCAGGCGGACTTTAGGGCCCCAAGAGACCCAGTACTTC
CDR3aa: CASRRTLGPQETQYF

abundance: -
d_gene: -
v_gene: TRBV29-1
j_gene: TRBJ1-2
CDR3nt: TGCAGCGTTGCCTCCCTTAACTATGGCTACACCTTC
CDR3aa: CSVASLNYGYTF

abundance: -
d_gene: TRBD2
v_gene: TRBV7-2
j_gene: TRBJ2-5
CDR3nt: TGTGCCAGCAGCGCCTCCGGGGGCGGGGGGGAGACCCAGTACTTC
CDR3aa: CASSASGGGGETQYF